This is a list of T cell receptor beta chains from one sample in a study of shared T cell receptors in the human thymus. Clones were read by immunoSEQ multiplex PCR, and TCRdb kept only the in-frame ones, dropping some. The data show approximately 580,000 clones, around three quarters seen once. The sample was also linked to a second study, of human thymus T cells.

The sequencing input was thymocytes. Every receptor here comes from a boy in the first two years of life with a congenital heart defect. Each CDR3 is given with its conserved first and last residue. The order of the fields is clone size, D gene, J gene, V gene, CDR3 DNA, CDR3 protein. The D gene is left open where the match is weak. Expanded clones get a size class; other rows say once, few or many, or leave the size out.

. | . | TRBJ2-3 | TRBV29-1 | TGCAGCGGGGCCGCAGATACGCAGTATTTT | CSGAADTQYF
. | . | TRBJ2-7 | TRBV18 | TGTGCCAGCTCACCTGCTGCTATTTCCCTCTACGAGCAGTACTTC | CASSPAAISLYEQYF
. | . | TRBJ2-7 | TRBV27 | TGTGCCAGCAGTTTATCGGCAGGTCCCATTGGGCAGTACTTC | CASSLSAGPIGQYF
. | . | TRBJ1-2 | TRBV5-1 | TGCGCCAGCAGCTTGGGGGCAGATAATGGCTACACCTTC | CASSLGADNGYTF
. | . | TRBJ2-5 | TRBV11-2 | TGTGCCAGCAGCTCCCTGCAGGGAAAGCAAGAGACCCAGTACTTC | CASSSLQGKQETQYF
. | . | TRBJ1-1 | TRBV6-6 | TGTGCCAGCAGGTCCCGGGACTTGGACACTGAAGCTTTCTTT | CASRSRDLDTEAFF
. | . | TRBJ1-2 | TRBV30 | TGTGCCTGGGACTGTTTGCAGACCCGAGGCTACACCTTC | CAWDCLQTRGYTF
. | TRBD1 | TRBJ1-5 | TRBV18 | TGTGCCAGCTCACTAACCGGGACAGGGAATCAGCCCCAGCATTTT | CASSLTGTGNQPQHF
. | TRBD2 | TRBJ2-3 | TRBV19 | TGTGCCAGTAGTATCGGGGCGGGAGTACGAGATACGCAGTATTTT | CASSIGAGVRDTQYF
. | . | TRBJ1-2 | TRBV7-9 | TGTGCCAGCAGTTCCTCCTCGGACGGAGGATACTATGGCTACACCTTC | CASSSSSDGGYYGYTF
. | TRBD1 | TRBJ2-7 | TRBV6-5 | TGTGCCAGCAGTTACTCTCTGGACAGGGTCACGGGCGAGCAGTACTTC | CASSYSLDRVTGEQYF
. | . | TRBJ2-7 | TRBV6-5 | TGTGCCAGCAGCAGGGAAGGGGCCGAGCAGTACTTC | CASSREGAEQYF
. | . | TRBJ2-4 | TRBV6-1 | TGTGCCAGCAGTGAACTACTTGGGCAGGGCGAGTACATTCAGTACTTC | CASSELLGQGEYIQYF
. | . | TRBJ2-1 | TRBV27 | TGTGCCAGCAGCCGTAGGGGCAATGAGCAGTTCTTC | CASSRRGNEQFF
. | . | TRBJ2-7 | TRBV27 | TGTGCCAGCAGTTTGACTTCAGCCCACTACGAGCAGTACTTC | CASSLTSAHYEQYF
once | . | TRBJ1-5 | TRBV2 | TGTGCCAGCAGTGCAGGGTCAGGGGAAGAGGGCAATCAGCCCCAGCATTTT | CASSAGSGEEGNQPQHF
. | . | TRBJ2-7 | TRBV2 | TGTGCCAGCAGTGAAACCCCGCGGGGCTCCTACGAGCAGTACTTC | CASSETPRGSYEQYF
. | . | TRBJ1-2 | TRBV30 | TGTGCCTGGAGTGTTCGTCCGAACTATGGCTACACCTTC | CAWSVRPNYGYTF
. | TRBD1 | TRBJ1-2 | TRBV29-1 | TGCAGCGTTGAAAGGGGACAGGGTGGCTACACCTTC | CSVERGQGGYTF
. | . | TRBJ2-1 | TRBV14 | TGTGCCAGCAGCCAACTCTCCCCCGGCGGAGAGGACAATGAGCAGTTCTTC | CASSQLSPGGEDNEQFF
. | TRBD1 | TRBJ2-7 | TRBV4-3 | TGCGCCAGCAGCCAAAAGGACAGGGGCGAGCAGTACTTC | CASSQKDRGEQYF
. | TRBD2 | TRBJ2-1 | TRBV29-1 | TGCAGCGTTGGACGCGGGAGGGGTTACAATGAGCAGTTCTTC | CSVGRGRGYNEQFF
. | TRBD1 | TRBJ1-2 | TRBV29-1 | TGCAGCACCCCGACAGGGGAAGGGTATGGCTACACCTTC | CSTPTGEGYGYTF